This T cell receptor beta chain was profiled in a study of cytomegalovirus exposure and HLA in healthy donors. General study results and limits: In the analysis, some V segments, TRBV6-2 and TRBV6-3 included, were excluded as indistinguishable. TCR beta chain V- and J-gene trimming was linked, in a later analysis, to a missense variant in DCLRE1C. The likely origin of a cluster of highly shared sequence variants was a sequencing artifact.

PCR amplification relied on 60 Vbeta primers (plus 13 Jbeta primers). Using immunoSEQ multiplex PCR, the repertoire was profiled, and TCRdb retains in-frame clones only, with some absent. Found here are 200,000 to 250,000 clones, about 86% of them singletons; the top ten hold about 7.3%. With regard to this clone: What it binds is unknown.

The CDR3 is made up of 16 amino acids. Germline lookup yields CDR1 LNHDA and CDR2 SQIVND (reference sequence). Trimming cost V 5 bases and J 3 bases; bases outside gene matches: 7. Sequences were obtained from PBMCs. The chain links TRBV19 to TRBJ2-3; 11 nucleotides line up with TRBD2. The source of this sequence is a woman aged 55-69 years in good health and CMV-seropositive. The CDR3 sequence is CASSVTSGRRTDTQYF. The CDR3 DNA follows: TGTGCCAGTAGTGTAACTAGCGGGAGAAGGACAGATACGCAGTATTTT.